The clone carrying this T cell receptor (beta chain) was picked up a small number of times. Its antigen is not identified. This entry belongs to a study of vaccination and CD4 T cells after COVID-19. Germline assignment: CDR1 LNHNV and CDR2 YYDKDF (reference sequence). The V end lost 0 bases, the J end lost 7 bases, and 16 bases lay between the germline ends. The CDR3 length is 16 residues. Oncomine TCR Beta short-read sequencing was applied to DNA from cultured CD4+ T cells. Genomic DNA was taken out of cultured CD4+ T cells by extraction. From the PCR reads, TCRdb called clonotypes with MiXCR, one entry per CDR3 protein. Among 7,000 to 9,500 distinct CDR3 sequences listed, approximately 38% were seen once. Treatment of the sample: roughly ten-day PBMC culture with coronavirus spike peptide pools or control peptides (ViraFEST assay). Unexposed donor CD4+ T cells predated the COVID-19 pandemic, collected 2011-2018.

This chain joins TRBV15 and TRBJ2-1; D not certain. This TCR came from a human donor in good health. The sequencing sample was made of CD4+ T cells from blood, cultured in vitro. The CDR3 here is CATSRDRRSGQNEQFF. CDR3 DNA: TGTGCCACCAGCAGAGATCGACGGTCCGGTCAAAATGAGCAGTTCTTC.